Each of the 30 T cell receptor beta chains below was sequenced from the same sample in a study of PD-L1 blockade in urothelial cancer. The repertoire was sequenced with immunoSEQ multiplex PCR; TCRdb's copy has only in-frame clones and lacks some. The sample holds 55,000 to 70,000 clones, roughly four fifths seen once. The source material was PBMCs, sampled around atezolizumab (anti-PD-L1) treatment. These receptors were obtained from a man between 65 and 85 years old with urothelial cancer.

The rearrangement links TRBV30 to TRBJ2-7, with a weak D call TRBD1 (6 bases). The CDR3 is made up of 14 amino acids. The V gene lost 5 bases and the J gene lost 3 bases, with 17 bases spanning the gap. CDR1 GTSNPN and CDR2 SVGIG come from the germline V gene (reference sequence). The CDR3 nucleotides are TGTGCCTGGGGGAAAACAGGGATAAACTACGAGCAGTACTTC. As protein: CAWGKTGINYEQYF.

The chain has TRBV6-5 and TRBJ2-7; 7 positions agree with TRBD1. Germline CDR1 MNHEY, CDR2 SVGAGI. V dropped 0 bases and J dropped 4; count of bases not matched to a gene: 9. This CDR3 comprises 16 residues. CDR3: CASSYSTGAGQYEQYF. CDR3 bases: TGTGCCAGCAGTTACTCAACAGGGGCCGGTCAGTACGAGCAGTACTTC.

DNA for the CDR3: TGTGCCAGTAGTACCGGTGGGACAGGGAGTTATGTGAACACTGAAGCTTTCTTT. Protein: CASSTGGTGSYVNTEAFF. The chain carries TRBV19 and TRBJ1-1; 9 bases line up with TRBD1. J gave up 0 bases and V 4 bases, and 12 bases lay outside the gene matches. The CDR3 is made up of 18 amino acids. Germline CDR1 LNHDA, CDR2 SQIVND (reference sequence).

This chain joins TRBV2 and TRBJ1-3, with 7 bases that match TRBD1. This CDR3 has 13 amino acids. With V trimmed by 5 bases and J by 3 bases, 1 base remained unmatched. Germline V gene lookup returns CDR1 SNHLY and CDR2 FYNNEI. CDR3 nucleotides: TGTGCCAGCAGTTGGGACAGTGGAAACACCATATATTTT. Its translation is CASSWDSGNTIYF.

The chain links TRBV7-2 to TRBJ2-7; the match to TRBD2 covers 8 bases. From germline, CDR1 is SGHTA and CDR2 FQGNSA. With V trimmed by 4 bases and J by 5 bases, 13 bases remained unmatched. This CDR3 contains 16 residues. This CDR3 reads CASSSPGTRLRNEQYF. CDR3 DNA sequence: TGTGCCAGCAGCTCCCCCGGGACTAGACTACGAAACGAGCAGTACTTC.

The gene calls are TRBV13 and TRBJ1-5; TRBD1 agrees at 11 bases. Germline V gene sequence: CDR1 PRHDT, CDR2 FYEKMQ (reference sequence). The CDR3 length is 15 residues. V dropped 6 bases and J dropped 5; count of bases not matched to a gene: 6. Written as DNA, the CDR3 is TGTGCCAGCAGTCGAGGGACAGGGGGGGATCAGCCCCAGCATTTT. It encodes CASSRGTGGDQPQHF. The full variable domain, rest sourced from reference TRBV13 and TRBJ1-5, is AAGVIQSPRHLIKEKRETATLKCYPIPRHDTVYWYQQGPGQDPQFLISFYEKMQSDKGSIPDRFSAQQFSDYHSELNMSSLELGDSALYFCASSRGTGGDQPQHFGDGTRLSIL.

The CDR3 loop is CASSGGTSGAYNEQFF. The CDR3 DNA is TGCGCCAGCAGCGGCGGGACTAGCGGAGCCTACAATGAGCAGTTCTTC. The J gene is TRBJ2-1, the V gene TRBV5-1; 11 bases fit TRBD2. CDR1 is SGHRS and CDR2 is YFSETQ in the germline V gene. This CDR3 region has 16 residues. Trimming removed 4 bases from V and 2 bases from J; junction bases left unmatched: 5.

This chain joins TRBV6-1 and TRBJ2-1; 9 positions match TRBD2. V was pared by 1 base and J by 7 bases, with 5 bases of the junction left unmatched. From germline, CDR1 is MNHNS and CDR2 SASEGT. This CDR3 comprises 15 residues. The CDR3 spells CASSEVAGAGNEQFF. In DNA form, the CDR3 reads TGTGCCAGCAGTGAAGTAGCGGGAGCTGGGAATGAGCAGTTCTTC.

This chain uses TRBV28 with TRBJ2-1; 13 nucleotides line up with TRBD2. Losses at the gene ends were 8 bases for V and 8 bases for J; bases not matched to a gene: 15. This CDR3 spans 17 amino acids. Germline CDR1 MDHEN, CDR2 SYDVKM. CDR3 region: CASGIPGLAGNWDEQFF. In DNA, the CDR3 is TGTGCCAGCGGAATACCGGGACTAGCGGGAAATTGGGATGAGCAGTTCTTC.

The chain carries TRBV29-1 and TRBJ2-1, with TRBD2 as a possible D gene (6 bases). V was shortened by 7 bases and J by 9 bases, with 25 bases between the two germline ends. The CDR3 totals 15 residues. Germline CDR1 is SQVTM and CDR2 is ANQGSEA. CDR3 nucleotide sequence: TGCAGCGCCCCCAGTACGGGGGAGTTCGTAAGTGAGCAGTTCTTC. Amino acids: CSAPSTGEFVSEQFF.

The chain is built from TRBV29-1 and TRBJ2-7, with D perhaps matching TRBD1 (5 bases). This CDR3 is built from 15 residues. Trimming shortened V by 6 bases and J by 0 bases, and 18 bases separated the two germline ends. CDR1 SQVTM and CDR2 ANQGSEA come from the germline V gene. This CDR3 reads CSVTLTGGGSYEQYF. The CDR3 DNA reads TGCAGCGTAACCCTAACAGGTGGCGGCTCCTACGAGCAGTACTTC.

This chain links TRBV19 with TRBJ1-4; 12 nucleotides align to TRBD1. This CDR3 spans 13 amino acids. The junction had 1 base not matched to a gene; V was cut back by 8 bases and J by 6 bases. Germline V lookup: CDR1 LNHDA, CDR2 SQIVND (reference sequence). CDR3 nucleotides: TGTGCCAGTTGGGACAGGGGGCATGAAAAACTGTTTTTT. Translation gives CASWDRGHEKLFF.

The gene calls are TRBV19 and TRBJ2-7, with D perhaps matching TRBD2 (6 bases). Trimming removed 0 bases at V and 1 base at J, with 19 bases between. The CDR3 covers 18 residues. Germline values: CDR1 LNHDA, CDR2 SQIVND (reference sequence). CDR3 nucleotide sequence: TGTGCCAGTAGTATAGATACTATATCGGCAGGGAGGTCCTACGAGCAGTACTTC. As protein: CASSIDTISAGRSYEQYF.

This clone came up a few times. The V and J genes are TRBV5-1 and TRBJ1-1; D unresolved. V was shortened by 0 bases and J by 1 base, with 7 bases between the two germline ends. The V gene's germline CDR1 is SGHRS and CDR2 YFSETQ. The CDR3 is made up of 14 amino acids. The CDR3 bases are TGCGCCAGCAGCTTGGAGAGCACGAACACTGAAGCTTTCTTT. Translation: CASSLESTNTEAFF.

This clone was found a few times. This rearrangement joins TRBV11-2 to TRBJ2-7; D possibly corresponds to TRBD2 (5 bases). There are 14 residues in the CDR3. Germline V gene sequence: CDR1 SGHAT, CDR2 FQNNGV. V lost 5 bases and J 4 bases, leaving 15 bases between the germline ends. This CDR3 reads CASSPEGWTYEQYF. The CDR3 bases are TGTGCCAGCAGCCCCGAGGGATGGACTTACGAGCAGTACTTC.

The chain employs TRBV5-4 and TRBJ2-1, with 10 bases aligning to TRBD2. The CDR3 is 15 amino acids. Germline CDR1 is SGHNT and CDR2 is YYREEE (reference sequence). The V segment lost 0 bases and the J segment 5 bases; nucleotides outside the gene matches: 2. The chain's CDR3 is CASSLASGGNNEQFF. The CDR3 DNA reads TGTGCCAGCAGCTTGGCTAGCGGGGGAAACAATGAGCAGTTCTTC.

The rearrangement uses TRBV6-4 and TRBJ2-7; D is possibly TRBD2 (6 bases). V was clipped by 3 bases and J by 3 bases, with 18 bases between them. Germline V CDR1 and CDR2: MRHNA, SNTAGT. This CDR3 comprises 16 residues. The CDR3 protein is CASSERSGAPVYEQYF. The DNA for the CDR3 is TGTGCCAGCAGTGAAAGATCGGGAGCTCCCGTCTACGAGCAGTACTTC.

J is TRBJ2-7 and V is TRBV5-1, with 9 bases aligning to TRBD2. CDR1 is SGHRS, CDR2 YFSETQ, per germline. The CDR3 covers 15 residues. After removal of 1 base from V and 5 bases from J, the junction contained 7 bases not matched to a gene. CDR3 amino acids: CASSLTSGSRDEQYF. The CDR3 DNA sequence: TGCGCCAGCAGCTTGACTAGCGGGTCGAGGGACGAGCAGTACTTC.

This rearrangement joins TRBV4-2 to TRBJ1-1; possible D gene TRBD1, 5 bases. CDR3 length: 15 residues. In germline, CDR1 is LGHNA, CDR2 YNFKEQ. With 1 base removed from V and 3 bases from J, the gap between germline ends came to 12 bases. CDR3 sequence reads: CASSQGSGADTEAFF. The CDR3 DNA sequence: TGTGCCAGCAGCCAAGGGAGTGGGGCCGACACTGAAGCTTTCTTT.

The chain couples TRBV5-5 to TRBJ1-1; D may be TRBD1 (6 bases). The CDR3 length is 18 residues. Trimming shortened V by 4 bases and J by 5 bases, and 27 bases separated the two germline ends. Germline CDR1 reads SGHKS; CDR2 reads YYEKEE (reference sequence). The CDR3 loop is CASSVGLLGRGIGTEAFF. The CDR3 DNA reads TGTGCCAGCAGCGTGGGGCTTCTAGGCAGGGGAATTGGAACTGAAGCTTTCTTT.

The V call is TRBV28, the J call TRBJ2-7; D remains unclear. The CDR3 is 14 residues long. The germline gives CDR1 MDHEN, CDR2 SYDVKM. The V end lost 2 bases, the J end lost 5 bases, and 13 bases lay between the germline ends. As DNA, the CDR3 is TGTGCCAGCAGTTTAGTGAGCTTACGGGACGAGCAGTACTTC. Translated, it gives CASSLVSLRDEQYF.

V and J are TRBV10-3 and TRBJ1-2, with D uncertain. The V gene's germline CDR1 is ENHRY and CDR2 SYGVKD. The CDR3 has 14 residues. Trimming removed 3 bases at V and 7 bases at J, with 15 bases between. Here the CDR3 DNA reads TGTGCCATCAGTGATTCCGACTCGCCGGGTGGCTACACCTTC. Encoded protein: CAISDSDSPGGYTF.

For this clone: The sample contains more than one DNA sequence encoding this CDR3. V and J are TRBV18 and TRBJ1-1, with TRBD1 identical over 8 bases. This CDR3 is built from 13 residues. V was pared by 3 bases and J by 3 bases, with 0 bases of the junction left unmatched. Germline V gene sequence: CDR1 KGHSH, CDR2 LQKENI. CDR3 residues: CASSPTGDTEAFF. The CDR3 DNA is TGTGCCAGCTCACCGACAGGGGACACTGAAGCTTTCTTT.

V gene TRBV7-9 combines with J gene TRBJ2-1; 14 nucleotides align to TRBD2. The germline gives CDR1 SEHNR, CDR2 FQNEAQ (reference sequence). CDR3 size: 15 residues. V trimming: 1 base; J trimming: 10 bases; junction bases outside the gene matches: 3. CDR3 sequence (DNA): TGTGCCAGCAGCTTAGGACTAGCGGGAGGGCAGGAGCAGTTCTTC. Translated: CASSLGLAGGQEQFF.

The chain uses TRBV11-2 and TRBJ2-2, with 7 nucleotides matching TRBD2. The CDR3 loop spans 14 amino acids. In germline, CDR1 is SGHAT, CDR2 FQNNGV. With V trimmed by 1 base and J by 4 bases, 0 bases remained unmatched. CDR3 in amino acids: CASSLAGGTGELFF. Written as DNA, the CDR3 is TGTGCCAGCAGCTTAGCGGGGGGCACCGGGGAGCTGTTTTTT.

Only one count was recorded for this clone. The chain combines TRBV19 with TRBJ2-3, with D tentatively TRBD2 (5 bases). V was trimmed by 3 bases and J by 4 bases, leaving 14 bases between them. There are 15 residues in the CDR3. The germline gives CDR1 LNHDA, CDR2 SQIVND (reference sequence). The CDR3 spells CASSIWVPGADTQYF. CDR3 DNA: TGTGCCAGTAGTATTTGGGTCCCCGGGGCAGATACGCAGTATTTT.

As for this clone: The junction departs from the called germline gene at one end, perhaps through a read error. The chain employs TRBV18 and TRBJ1-2; a weak D match, TRBD1 (5 bases). The CDR3 runs to 15 residues. The germline gives CDR1 KGHSH, CDR2 LQKENI. In DNA, the CDR3 is TGTGCCAGCTCTCCACCTCCCGGGACTGGATTTGGCTACACCTTC. Its protein product is CASSPPPGTGFGYTF.

This clone was counted a few times. The same CDR3 can be traced to other DNA sequences in this sample. The gene calls are TRBV5-1 and TRBJ2-1; the match to TRBD2 covers 7 bases. J gave up 0 bases and V 5 bases, and 5 bases lay outside the gene matches. CDR1 is SGHRS, CDR2 YFSETQ, per germline. This CDR3 has 15 amino acids. CDR3 nucleotide sequence: TGCGCCAGCAGTTTTGGCGGGAGCTCCTACAATGAGCAGTTCTTC. The encoded protein is CASSFGGSSYNEQFF.

The chain is built from TRBV7-8 and TRBJ2-1; 8 bases align to TRBD2. This CDR3 is 15 amino acids long. Germline V gives CDR1 SGHVS, CDR2 FQNEAQ. Trimming removed 5 bases from V and 4 bases from J; junction bases left unmatched: 7. This CDR3 reads CASSLSGDPYNEQFF. The CDR3 DNA sequence: TGTGCCAGCAGCCTTAGCGGGGACCCTTACAATGAGCAGTTCTTC.

The chain links TRBV10-3 to TRBJ1-1, with TRBD1 identical over 8 bases. Trimming cost V 3 bases and J 3 bases; bases outside gene matches: 6. There are 15 residues in the CDR3. From germline, CDR1 is ENHRY and CDR2 SYGVKD. CDR3 in amino acids: CAISDMDRDHTEAFF. CDR3 in DNA: TGTGCCATCAGTGATATGGACAGGGACCACACTGAAGCTTTCTTT.